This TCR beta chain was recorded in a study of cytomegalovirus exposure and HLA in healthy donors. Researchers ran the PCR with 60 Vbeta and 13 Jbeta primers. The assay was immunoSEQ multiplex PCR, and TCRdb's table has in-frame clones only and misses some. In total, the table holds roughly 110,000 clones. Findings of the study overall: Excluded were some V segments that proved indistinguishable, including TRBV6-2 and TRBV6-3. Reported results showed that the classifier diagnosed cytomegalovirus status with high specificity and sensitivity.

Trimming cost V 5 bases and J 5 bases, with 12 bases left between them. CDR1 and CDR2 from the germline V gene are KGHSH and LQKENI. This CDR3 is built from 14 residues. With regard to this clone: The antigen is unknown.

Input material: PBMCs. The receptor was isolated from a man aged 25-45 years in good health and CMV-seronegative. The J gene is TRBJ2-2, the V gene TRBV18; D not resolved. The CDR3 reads CASSASQETGELFF. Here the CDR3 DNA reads TGTGCCAGCTCAGCTTCTCAGGAAACCGGGGAGCTGTTTTTT.